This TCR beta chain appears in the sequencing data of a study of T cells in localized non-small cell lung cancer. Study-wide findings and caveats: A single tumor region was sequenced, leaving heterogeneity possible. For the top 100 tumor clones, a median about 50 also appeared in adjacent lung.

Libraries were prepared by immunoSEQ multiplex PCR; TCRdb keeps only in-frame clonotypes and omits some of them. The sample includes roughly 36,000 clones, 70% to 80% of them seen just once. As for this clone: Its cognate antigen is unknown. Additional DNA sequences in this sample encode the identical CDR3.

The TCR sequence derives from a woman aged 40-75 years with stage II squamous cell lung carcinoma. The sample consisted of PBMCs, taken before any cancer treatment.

CDR3 in DNA: TGTGCCAGCAGCTCTGCGGGGACAGATACGCAGTATTTT. Protein: CASSSAGTDTQYF. The V and J genes are TRBV7-2 and TRBJ2-3, with D maybe TRBD2 (6 bases). Germline V gene lookup returns CDR1 SGHTA and CDR2 FQGNSA. The CDR3 sequence is 13 residues long. Trimming pared 4 bases from V and 3 bases from J, leaving 8 bases between.